This T cell receptor beta chain was identified in a study of T cells after yellow fever vaccination. In making TCR cDNA, 5'RACE template switching added a universal primer site and UMIs to it. Each CDR3 protein gets one entry after TCRdb re-called the 5' RACE reads with MiXCR. The data contain some 69,000 distinct CDR3 sequences, approximately 5% of them singletons. This clonotype was observed at least ten times. The germline V gene encodes CDR1 SGHRS and CDR2 YFSETQ. The CDR3 is made up of 15 amino acids. V shed 4 bases and J shed 0 bases, with 14 bases lying between them. This TCR was sampled from a man between 18 and 29 years old who received the YFV17D yellow fever vaccine. This chain joins TRBV5-1 and TRBJ2-7; possibly TRBD2 for D (6 bases). The sequencing used CD4+ T cells sorted from PBMCs, collected roughly 15 days after the first yellow fever vaccination. CDR3 loop: CASSTASGDSYEQYV. The DNA for the CDR3 is TGCGCCAGCAGCACCGCCTCGGGGGACTCCTACGAGCAGTACGTC.